Listed here are 28 T cell receptor beta chains from one sample, sequenced in a study of cytomegalovirus exposure and HLA in healthy donors. The PCR made use of 60 Vbeta and 13 Jbeta primers. Clones were read by immunoSEQ multiplex PCR, and TCRdb kept only the in-frame ones, dropping some. The sample shows 160,000 or so clones, around 81% of them seen only once. The sample comprised PBMCs. The receptors stem from a man aged 35-49 years in good health and CMV-seronegative.

This rearrangement joins TRBV7-2 to TRBJ2-5; 9 bases line up with TRBD2. V gave up 1 base and J gave up 0 bases; unmatched junction bases: 3. Germline V gives CDR1 SGHTA, CDR2 FQGNSA. CDR3 length: 16 residues. The CDR3 sequence: CASSLGSSGDQETQYF. Written as DNA, the CDR3 is TGTGCCAGCAGCTTAGGTTCTAGCGGGGACCAAGAGACCCAGTACTTC. The complete variable domain, with remaining parts taken from reference TRBV7-2 and TRBJ2-5, reads GAGVSQSPSNKVTEKGKDVELRCDPISGHTALYWYRQSLGQGLEFLIYFQGNSAPDKSGLPSDRFSAERTGGSVSTLTIQRTQQEDSAVYLCASSLGSSGDQETQYFGPGTRLLVL.

This chain connects TRBV18 to TRBJ2-7; the match to TRBD1 covers 9 bases. Germline V gives CDR1 KGHSH, CDR2 LQKENI. The CDR3 consists of 15 residues. With V trimmed by 1 base and J by 1 base, 2 bases remained unmatched. DNA of the CDR3: TGTGCCAGCTCACCACGGGGACAGGGATCCTACGAGCAGTACTTC. As protein: CASSPRGQGSYEQYF.

The chain carries TRBV7-3 and TRBJ2-1; D might be TRBD2 (6 bases). V was clipped by 6 bases and J by 3 bases, with 9 bases between them. Germline V CDR1 and CDR2: SGHTA, FQGTGA. CDR3 length: 13 amino acids. DNA for the CDR3: TGTGCCAGCAGTCCTAGCGACTACAATGAGCAGTTCTTC. Encoded protein: CASSPSDYNEQFF.

This chain's CDR3 is CAWSSGTDTQYF. For the CDR3, the DNA is TGTGCCTGGAGTTCGGGAACAGATACGCAGTATTTT. The chain links TRBV30 to TRBJ2-3; tentative D call: TRBD2 (5 bases). This CDR3 has 12 amino acids. From germline, CDR1 is GTSNPN and CDR2 SVGIG (reference sequence). Trimming pared 2 bases from V and 3 bases from J, leaving 6 bases between. Based on the CDR3 plus reference TRBV30 and TRBJ2-3, the full variable domain is SQTIHQWPATLVQPVGSPLSLECTVEGTSNPNLYWYRQAAGRGLQLLFYSVGIGQISSEVPQNLSASRPQDRQFILSSKKLLLSDSGFYLCAWSSGTDTQYFGPGTRLTVL.

The chain recombines TRBV19 with TRBJ1-2; 8 bases are shared with TRBD1. CDR3 size: 17 residues. J was trimmed by 2 bases and V by 5 bases; bases with no gene match: 13. CDR1 is LNHDA and CDR2 is SQIVND in the germline V gene (reference sequence). The CDR3 DNA reads TGTGCCAGTAGTGACGACAGGGGATATTCAGGAAACTATGGCTACACCTTC. Protein sequence: CASSDDRGYSGNYGYTF.

This clone was counted between two and nine times. The chain employs TRBV7-2 and TRBJ2-7; D may be TRBD1 (7 bases). Trimming shortened V by 6 bases and J by 3 bases, and 15 bases separated the two germline ends. The CDR3 runs 14 residues. CDR1 SGHTA and CDR2 FQGNSA come from the germline V gene. CDR3 amino acids: CASRSGGMGYEQYF. Here the CDR3 DNA reads TGTGCCAGCAGATCAGGGGGGATGGGCTACGAGCAGTACTTC. The full variable domain, with the rest looked up from reference TRBV7-2 and TRBJ2-7, is GAGVSQSPSNKVTEKGKDVELRCDPISGHTALYWYRQSLGQGLEFLIYFQGNSAPDKSGLPSDRFSAERTGGSVSTLTIQRTQQEDSAVYLCASRSGGMGYEQYFGPGTRLTVT.

This clone showed up just once. The gene calls are TRBV7-2 and TRBJ1-1; tentatively, D is TRBD1 (5 bases). CDR3 size: 13 residues. V was clipped by 5 bases and J by 8 bases, with 15 bases between them. Germline V gives CDR1 SGHTA, CDR2 FQGNSA. CDR3 sequence reads: CASSQGRAGEAFF. The DNA for the CDR3 is TGTGCCAGCAGCCAAGGCAGGGCCGGCGAAGCTTTCTTT.

V is TRBV4-3 and J is TRBJ2-3; a possible D gene is TRBD2 (6 bases). The V gene lost 0 bases and the J gene lost 0 bases, with 16 bases spanning the gap. The CDR3 runs 18 residues. Germline CDR1 LGHNA, CDR2 YSLEER. The CDR3 coding sequence is TGCGCCAGCAGCCAAGATCTTCCGCGGGGCGAAAGCACAGATACGCAGTATTTT. This gives the protein CASSQDLPRGESTDTQYF.

CDR3 region: CASTDRAGSTDTQYF. In DNA, the CDR3 is TGTGCCAGCACAGATCGAGCGGGGAGCACAGATACGCAGTATTTT. This chain connects TRBV5-4 to TRBJ2-3; 7 nucleotides match TRBD2. The CDR3 runs to 15 residues. J was trimmed by 0 bases and V by 6 bases; bases with no gene match: 7. Germline CDR1 reads SGHNT; CDR2 reads YYREEE (reference sequence).

The V and J genes are TRBV6-5 and TRBJ1-6; D is uncertain. Between the trimmed V and J ends, which lost 2 bases and 8 bases, there was a span of 4 bases. The CDR3 runs to 12 residues. Per the germline V gene, CDR1 is MNHEY and CDR2 is SVGAGI. CDR3 coding DNA: TGTGCCAGCAGTTACAGAGATTCACCCCTCCACTTT. Translated: CASSYRDSPLHF.

The chain carries TRBV19 and TRBJ1-2; D might be TRBD1 (5 bases). The CDR3 spans 14 residues. CDR1 is LNHDA and CDR2 is SQIVND in the germline V gene (reference sequence). Between the trimmed V and J ends, which lost 3 bases and 7 bases, there was a span of 15 bases. In nucleotides, the CDR3 is TGTGCCAGTAGTATGCAGGGCTCGGCTTCTGGCTACACCTTC. Translated, it gives CASSMQGSASGYTF.

The chain has TRBV7-2 and TRBJ1-2; D unresolved. V was cut by 0 bases and J by 5 bases, with 7 bases left in between. Looked up from germline, CDR1 is SGHTA and CDR2 is FQGNSA. The CDR3 consists of 13 residues. The CDR3 loop is CASSLANEYGYTF. The CDR3, as DNA: TGTGCCAGCAGCTTAGCTAATGAGTATGGCTACACCTTC.

This clone was seen a handful of times. The sample holds other DNA sequences that translate to the same CDR3. The genes are TRBV5-1 and TRBJ1-1, with D perhaps TRBD1 (5 bases). V gave up 2 bases and J gave up 8 bases, with 13 bases separating them. The V gene's germline CDR1 is SGHRS and CDR2 YFSETQ. The CDR3 loop spans 13 amino acids. CDR3 nucleotides: TGCGCCAGCAGCTTAGACAGACTTGAAGAAGCTTTCTTT. It is translated as CASSLDRLEEAFF. The entire variable domain, with the rest obtained from reference TRBV5-1 and TRBJ1-1, is as follows: KAGVTQTPRYLIKTRGQQVTLSCSPISGHRSVSWYQQTPGQGLQFLFEYFSETQRNKGNFPGRFSGRQFSNSRSEMNVSTLELGDSALYLCASSLDRLEEAFFGQGTRLTVV.

J is TRBJ2-5 and V is TRBV29-1, with 7 nucleotides matching TRBD1. The DNA end is more similar to TRBJ2-7, so the J call may be wrong. Germline assignment: CDR1 SQVTM and CDR2 ANQGSEA. The CDR3 is made up of 14 amino acids. In DNA, the CDR3 is TGCAGCGTTGTGTTCGGGACAGACTCCTACGAGCAGTACTTC. Residues: CSVVFGTDSYEQYF.

CDR3 coding DNA: TGCGCCAGCAGCATTACCGGGACAGGGGCCTACGAGCAGTACTTC. Protein sequence: CASSITGTGAYEQYF. V is TRBV5-1 and J is TRBJ2-7; 10 bases fit TRBD1. Germline assignment: CDR1 SGHRS and CDR2 YFSETQ. Trimming removed 4 bases from V and 2 bases from J; junction bases left unmatched: 6. The CDR3 covers 15 residues.

The J gene is TRBJ1-5, the V gene TRBV29-1; TRBD1 might be the D (5 bases). V was clipped by 6 bases and J by 1 base, with 13 bases between them. The CDR3 extends over 14 amino acids. In germline, CDR1 is SQVTM, CDR2 ANQGSEA. The CDR3 coding sequence is TGCAGCGTCCGGGGGGACCAGAGCAATCAGCCCCAGCATTTT. It is translated as CSVRGDQSNQPQHF.

The chain combines TRBV6-5 with TRBJ1-3, with D hard to call. CDR1 is MNHEY and CDR2 is SVGAGI in the germline V gene. Trimming shortened V by 4 bases and J by 11 bases, and 12 bases separated the two germline ends. CDR3 length: 12 amino acids. CDR3 sequence: CASSSGLQAIYF. The CDR3 DNA reads TGTGCCAGCAGTTCAGGACTCCAGGCCATATATTTT.

The chain has TRBV30 and TRBJ1-2; tentatively, D is TRBD1 (5 bases). Trimming removed 0 bases from V and 7 bases from J, with 15 bases in between. The germline V gene encodes CDR1 GTSNPN and CDR2 SVGIG (reference sequence). This CDR3 comprises 14 residues. DNA of the CDR3: TGTGCCTGGAGTGTAAGACAGCGAGCTGGTGGCTACACCTTC. Translating gives CAWSVRQRAGGYTF.

This rearrangement joins TRBV7-3 to TRBJ2-7; 9 bases are shared with TRBD1. The trim removed 2 bases at V and 6 bases at J, leaving 5 bases unmatched. CDR3 length equals 14 residues. CDR1 is SGHTA, CDR2 FQGTGA, per germline. This CDR3 is CASSLSGQGTEQYF. In DNA form, the CDR3 reads TGTGCCAGCAGCTTATCGGGACAGGGAACCGAGCAGTACTTC.

As to this clone: Other nucleotide sequences from this sample produce the same CDR3. The J gene is TRBJ2-5, the V gene TRBV19; possible D gene TRBD1, 6 bases. V lost 3 bases to trimming and J lost 4 bases, with 6 bases between them. The CDR3 has 12 amino acids. Germline CDR1 reads LNHDA; CDR2 reads SQIVND (reference sequence). In DNA form, the CDR3 reads TGTGCCAGTAGTATCAGGGGAGAGACCCAGTACTTC. Residues: CASSIRGETQYF. Supplemented by reference TRBV19 and TRBJ2-5, the full variable domain reads DGGITQSPKYLFRKEGQNVTLSCEQNLNHDAMYWYRQDPGQGLRLIYYSQIVNDFQKGDIAEGYSVSREKKESFPLTVTSAQKNPTAFYLCASSIRGETQYFGPGTRLLVL.

This clone came up a few times. The rearrangement uses TRBV16 and TRBJ2-7; 7 positions match TRBD2. This CDR3 has 15 residues. V shed 4 bases and J 3 bases; nucleotides not matched to a gene: 9. Germline assignment: CDR1 KGHSY and CDR2 FQNENV. CDR3 sequence (DNA): TGTGCCAGCAGCCGGGAGGCTAGCGGCCACTACGAGCAGTACTTC. Translation: CASSREASGHYEQYF.

The chain has TRBV5-1 and TRBJ2-3; D is possibly TRBD2 (6 bases). The V end was cut by 5 bases, the J end by 2 bases, with 15 bases between. Germline V lookup: CDR1 SGHRS, CDR2 YFSETQ. The CDR3 is 15 residues long. CDR3 coding DNA: TGCGCCAGCAGTGGGGGGAGCCCCACCACAGATACGCAGTATTTT. Protein sequence: CASSGGSPTTDTQYF.

This chain uses TRBV7-2 with TRBJ2-7; the match to TRBD1 covers 12 bases. The CDR3 has 14 amino acids. The germline V gene has CDR1 SGHTA and CDR2 FQGNSA. Unmatched junction bases numbered 5, after V lost 4 bases and J lost 7 bases. The CDR3 DNA reads TGTGCCAGCAGCTGGTGGGACAGGGGGCAAGAGCAGTACTTC. As protein: CASSWWDRGQEQYF.

This rearrangement joins TRBV19 to TRBJ2-1, with a weak D call TRBD1 (6 bases). Per germline, CDR1 LNHDA and CDR2 SQIVND (reference sequence). CDR3 length equals 12 residues. With 2 bases removed from V and 9 bases from J, the gap between germline ends came to 8 bases. CDR3 sequence reads: CASSILGAEQFF. In DNA, the CDR3 is TGTGCCAGTAGTATATTGGGGGCTGAGCAGTTCTTC.

This sequence joins TRBV4-3 and TRBJ2-7; D unclear. The CDR3 contains 14 residues. Trimming took 1 base from V and 3 from J, leaving 10 bases between them. The germline CDR1 and CDR2 sequences are LGHNA and YSLEER. The CDR3 DNA sequence: TGCGCCAGCAGCCAAGGAGTAGCATACTACGAGCAGTACTTC. Amino acids: CASSQGVAYYEQYF.

This chain connects TRBV11-2 to TRBJ1-2; perhaps TRBD1 as D (6 bases). Germline V CDR1 and CDR2: SGHAT, FQNNGV. The CDR3 has 14 residues. Trimming cost V 1 base and J 3 bases, with 9 bases left between them. For the CDR3, the DNA is TGTGCCAGCAGCTTAGCCAGGGGTGACTATGGCTACACCTTC. Its translation is CASSLARGDYGYTF.

This clone was seen only a few times. Other DNA variants within this sample encode the same CDR3. The chain is built from TRBV5-1 and TRBJ2-5, with 13 bases aligning to TRBD2. Looked up from germline, CDR1 is SGHRS and CDR2 is YFSETQ. V lost 5 bases to trimming and J lost 2 bases; unmatched junction nucleotides: 3. The CDR3 runs to 15 residues. This CDR3 reads CASSLLAGGQETQYF. In nucleotides, the CDR3 is TGCGCCAGCAGTCTACTAGCGGGGGGGCAAGAGACCCAGTACTTC. Filled out from reference TRBV5-1 and TRBJ2-5, the complete variable domain reads KAGVTQTPRYLIKTRGQQVTLSCSPISGHRSVSWYQQTPGQGLQFLFEYFSETQRNKGNFPGRFSGRQFSNSRSEMNVSTLELGDSALYLCASSLLAGGQETQYFGPGTRLLVL.

For the CDR3, the DNA is TGTGCCAGGCCTCGGGGCGGGACAGGGCTGAACACCGGGGAGCTGTTTTTT. Translated: CARPRGGTGLNTGELFF. The chain joins TRBV27 to TRBJ2-2; 9 positions match TRBD1. The ends lost 9 bases at V and 1 base at J; junction bases unmatched: 12. The CDR3 has 17 amino acids. CDR1 and CDR2 (germline): MNHEY, SMNVEV (reference sequence).